This T cell receptor (beta chain) was retrieved from a study of regulatory and conventional T cells in RAG deficiency. V lost 0 bases, J lost 12 bases, and 12 bases lay in between. This CDR3 comprises 14 residues. Germline V lookup: CDR1 LNHNV, CDR2 YYDKDF (reference sequence). Assay used: immunoSEQ multiplex PCR; TCRdb lists only in-frame clones, some missing. In the table there are about 46,000 clones, 90% of which are singletons. The sorted conventional CD4+ T cells were CD25-low and CD127-high, with genomic DNA sequenced. This sample also appeared in a second study, on regulatory T cells. That paper notes: The PCR used 52 TRBV and 13 TRBJ primers.

The source is a human donor in good health. The sequencing input was CD4+ effector T cells sorted from blood. The gene calls are TRBV15 and TRBJ2-6, with unresolved D. CDR3 bases: TGTGCCACCAGCAGAGAGTCTGACCACAGCGTCCTGACTTTC. Protein sequence: CATSRESDHSVLTF.